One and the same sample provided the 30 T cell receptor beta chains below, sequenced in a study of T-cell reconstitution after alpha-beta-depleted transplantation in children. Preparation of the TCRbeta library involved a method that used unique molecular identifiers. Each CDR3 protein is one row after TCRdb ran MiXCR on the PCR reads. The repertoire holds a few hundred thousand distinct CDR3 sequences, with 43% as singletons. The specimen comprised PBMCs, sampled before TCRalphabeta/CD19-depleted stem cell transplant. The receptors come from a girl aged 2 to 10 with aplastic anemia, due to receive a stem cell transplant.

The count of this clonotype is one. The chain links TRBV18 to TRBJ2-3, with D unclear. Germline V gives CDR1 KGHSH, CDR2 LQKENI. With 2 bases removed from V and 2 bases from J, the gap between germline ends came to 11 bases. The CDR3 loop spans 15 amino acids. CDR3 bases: TGTGCCAGCTCACCAAACGCGGCCAACACAGATACGCAGTATTTT. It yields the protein CASSPNAANTDTQYF.

The CDR3 sequence: CASSLTHQGKGTDTQYF. The CDR3 DNA sequence: TGCGCCAGCAGCTTGACCCACCAGGGAAAGGGCACAGATACGCAGTATTTT. The V call is TRBV5-1, the J call TRBJ2-3; a possible D gene is TRBD1 (5 bases). Trimming cost V 1 base and J 1 base, with 16 bases left between them. Germline V gene lookup returns CDR1 SGHRS and CDR2 YFSETQ. This CDR3 spans 17 amino acids.

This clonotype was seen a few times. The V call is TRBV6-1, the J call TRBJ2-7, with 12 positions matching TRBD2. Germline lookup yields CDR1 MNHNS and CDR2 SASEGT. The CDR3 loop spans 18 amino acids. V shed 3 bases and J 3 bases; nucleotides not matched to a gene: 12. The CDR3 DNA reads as TGTGCCAGCAGTGATCGGACTAGCGGGATCTCCGCCATCTACGAGCAGTACTTC. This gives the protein CASSDRTSGISAIYEQYF.

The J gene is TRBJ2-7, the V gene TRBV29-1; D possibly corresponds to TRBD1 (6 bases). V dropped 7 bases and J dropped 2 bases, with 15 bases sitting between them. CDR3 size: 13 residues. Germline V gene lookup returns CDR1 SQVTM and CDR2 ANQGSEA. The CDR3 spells CSGLDSLTYEQYF. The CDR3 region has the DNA TGCAGCGGTTTGGACAGCCTTACCTACGAGCAGTACTTC.

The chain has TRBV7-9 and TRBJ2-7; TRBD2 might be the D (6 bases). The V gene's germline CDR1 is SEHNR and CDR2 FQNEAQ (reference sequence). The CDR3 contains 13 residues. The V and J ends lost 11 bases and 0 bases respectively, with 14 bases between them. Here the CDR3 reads CAGQDGSSYEQYF. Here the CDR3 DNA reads TGTGCCGGTCAAGACGGGAGCTCCTACGAGCAGTACTTC.

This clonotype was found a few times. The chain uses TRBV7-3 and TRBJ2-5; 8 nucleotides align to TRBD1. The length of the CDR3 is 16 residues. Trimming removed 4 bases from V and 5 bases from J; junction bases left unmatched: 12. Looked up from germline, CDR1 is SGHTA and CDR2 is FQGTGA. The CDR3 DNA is TGTGCCAGCAGCTCGGAGGGCAGGGGGCTTGGGGAGACCCAGTACTTC. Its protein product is CASSSEGRGLGETQYF.

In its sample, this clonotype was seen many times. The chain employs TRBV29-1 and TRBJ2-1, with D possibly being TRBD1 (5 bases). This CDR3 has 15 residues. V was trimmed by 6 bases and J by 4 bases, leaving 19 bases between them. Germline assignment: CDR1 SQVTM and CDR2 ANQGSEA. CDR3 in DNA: TGCAGCGTACGGCCCCAGGGATTTCGGTACAATGAGCAGTTCTTC. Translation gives CSVRPQGFRYNEQFF.

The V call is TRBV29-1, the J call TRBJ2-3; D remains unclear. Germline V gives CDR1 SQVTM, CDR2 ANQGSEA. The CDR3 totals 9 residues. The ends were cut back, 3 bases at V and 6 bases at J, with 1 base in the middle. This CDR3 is CSVEDTQYF. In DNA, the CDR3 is TGCAGCGTTGAGGATACGCAGTATTTT.

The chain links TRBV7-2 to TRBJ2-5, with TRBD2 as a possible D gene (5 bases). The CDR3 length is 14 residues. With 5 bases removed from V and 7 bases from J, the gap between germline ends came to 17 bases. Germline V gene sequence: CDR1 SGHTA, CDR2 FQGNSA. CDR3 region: CASSIGGGTGTQYF. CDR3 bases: TGTGCCAGCAGCATCGGCGGAGGAACGGGGACCCAGTACTTC.

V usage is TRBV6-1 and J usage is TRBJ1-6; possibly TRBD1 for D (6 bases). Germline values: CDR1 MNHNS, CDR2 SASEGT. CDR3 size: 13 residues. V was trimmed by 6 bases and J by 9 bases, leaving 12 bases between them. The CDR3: CASSGGLGSPLHF. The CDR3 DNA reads TGTGCCAGCAGCGGGGGCCTAGGTTCACCCCTCCACTTT.

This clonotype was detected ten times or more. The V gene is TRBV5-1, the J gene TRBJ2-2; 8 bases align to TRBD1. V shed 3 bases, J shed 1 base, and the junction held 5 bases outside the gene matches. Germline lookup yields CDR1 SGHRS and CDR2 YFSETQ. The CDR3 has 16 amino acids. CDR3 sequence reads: CASSSTGTGNTGELFF. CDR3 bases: TGCGCCAGCAGCTCTACCGGGACAGGGAACACCGGGGAGCTGTTTTTT.

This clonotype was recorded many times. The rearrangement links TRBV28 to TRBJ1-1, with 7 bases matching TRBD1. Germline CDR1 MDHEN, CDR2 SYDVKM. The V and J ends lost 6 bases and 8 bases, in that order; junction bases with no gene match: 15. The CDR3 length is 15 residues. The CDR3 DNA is TGTGCCAGCAGACCCCCGACCCAGACAGGGCCAGAAGCTTTCTTT. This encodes CASRPPTQTGPEAFF.

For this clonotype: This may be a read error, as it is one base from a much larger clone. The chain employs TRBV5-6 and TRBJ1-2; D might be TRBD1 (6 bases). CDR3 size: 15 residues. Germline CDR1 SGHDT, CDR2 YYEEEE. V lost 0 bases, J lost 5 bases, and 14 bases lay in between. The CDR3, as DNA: TGTGCCAGCAGCTTGGCCGGGGGCGCGGGATATGGCTACACCTTC. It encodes CASSLAGGAGYGYTF. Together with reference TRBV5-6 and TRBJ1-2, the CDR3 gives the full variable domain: DAGVTQSPTHLIKTRGQQVTLRCSPKSGHDTVSWYQQALGQGPQFIFQYYEEEERQRGNFPDRFSGHQFPNYSSELNVNALLLGDSALYLCASSLAGGAGYGYTFGSGTRLTVV.

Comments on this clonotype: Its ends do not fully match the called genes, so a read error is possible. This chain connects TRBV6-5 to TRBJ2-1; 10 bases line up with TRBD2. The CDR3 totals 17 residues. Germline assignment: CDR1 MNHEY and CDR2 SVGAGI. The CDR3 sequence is CASSYARKLAGSYEQIF. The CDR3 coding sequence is TGTGCCAGCAGTTACGCTCGGAAACTAGCGGGGTCCTATGAGCAGATCTTC.

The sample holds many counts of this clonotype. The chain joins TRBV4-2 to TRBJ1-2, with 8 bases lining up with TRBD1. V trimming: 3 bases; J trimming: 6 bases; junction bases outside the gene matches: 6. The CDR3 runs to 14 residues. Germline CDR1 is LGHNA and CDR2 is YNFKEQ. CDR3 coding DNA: TGTGCCAGCAGCCACGACAGGGGAAGGAATGGCTACACCTTC. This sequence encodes CASSHDRGRNGYTF.

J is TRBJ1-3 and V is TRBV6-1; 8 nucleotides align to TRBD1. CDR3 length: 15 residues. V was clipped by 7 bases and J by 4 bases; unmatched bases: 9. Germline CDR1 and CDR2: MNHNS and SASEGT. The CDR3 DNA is TGTGCCAGCACGCGGGACAGGCATCTCGGAAACACCATATATTTT. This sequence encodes CASTRDRHLGNTIYF.

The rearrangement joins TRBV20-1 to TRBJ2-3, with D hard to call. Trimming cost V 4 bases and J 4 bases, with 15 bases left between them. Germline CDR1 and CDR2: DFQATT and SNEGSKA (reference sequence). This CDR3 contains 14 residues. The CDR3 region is CSATQTDVPDTQYF. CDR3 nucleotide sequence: TGCAGTGCTACCCAGACGGACGTGCCAGATACGCAGTATTTT.

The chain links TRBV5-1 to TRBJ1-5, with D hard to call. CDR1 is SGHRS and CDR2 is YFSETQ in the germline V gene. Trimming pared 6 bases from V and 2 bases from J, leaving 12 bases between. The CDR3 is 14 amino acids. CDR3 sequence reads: CASNVRPCNQPQHF. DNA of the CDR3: TGCGCCAGCAATGTTAGGCCCTGCAATCAGCCCCAGCATTTT.

DNA of the CDR3: TGTGCCAGCGCTGCGAGAATGAACACTGAAGCTTTCTTT. Amino acid sequence: CASAARMNTEAFF. The chain has TRBV7-2 and TRBJ1-1; D ambiguous. CDR1 is SGHTA and CDR2 is FQGNSA in the germline V gene. Trimming took 8 bases from V and 0 from J, leaving 10 bases between them. CDR3 length equals 13 residues.

CDR3 DNA sequence: TGTGCCAGCAGTATGGCGGGAGGGCCCAATGAGCAGTTCTTC. As protein: CASSMAGGPNEQFF. The chain uses TRBV25-1 and TRBJ2-1; TRBD2 agrees at 9 bases. Germline CDR1 is MGHDK and CDR2 is SYGVNS. The length of the CDR3 is 14 residues. Trimming cost V 5 bases and J 6 bases; bases outside gene matches: 5.

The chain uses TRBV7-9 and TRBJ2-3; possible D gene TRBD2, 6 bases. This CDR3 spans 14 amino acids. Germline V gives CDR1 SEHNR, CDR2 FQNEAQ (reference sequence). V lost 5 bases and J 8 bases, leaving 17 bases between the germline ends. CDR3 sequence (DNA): TGTGCCAGCAGCCTTTCGGGGGAGGAAGGTACGCAGTATTTT. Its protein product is CASSLSGEEGTQYF.

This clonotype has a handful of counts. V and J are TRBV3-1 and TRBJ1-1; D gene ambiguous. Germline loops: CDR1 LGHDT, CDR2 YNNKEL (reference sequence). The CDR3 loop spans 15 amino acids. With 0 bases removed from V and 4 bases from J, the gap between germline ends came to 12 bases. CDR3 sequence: CASSQDLTPFTEAFF. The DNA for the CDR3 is TGTGCCAGCAGCCAAGATTTGACACCTTTCACTGAAGCTTTCTTT.

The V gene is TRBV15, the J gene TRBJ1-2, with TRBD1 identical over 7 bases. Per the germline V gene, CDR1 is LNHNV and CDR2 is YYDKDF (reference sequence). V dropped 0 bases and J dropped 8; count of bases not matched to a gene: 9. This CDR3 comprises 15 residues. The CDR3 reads CATSREEGAIEGYTF. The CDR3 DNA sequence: TGTGCCACCAGCAGAGAGGAGGGGGCGATCGAGGGCTACACCTTC.

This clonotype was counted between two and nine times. Here the CDR3 DNA reads TGTGCCAGCAGTGAGGACAGCGGGGGAGAGACCCAGTACTTC. Its translation is CASSEDSGGETQYF. The chain recombines TRBV6-1 with TRBJ2-5; the match to TRBD2 covers 8 bases. Trimming at V came to 3 bases and at J to 4 bases, leaving 4 bases not matched to a gene. The germline CDR1 and CDR2 sequences are MNHNS and SASEGT. CDR3 length: 14 amino acids.

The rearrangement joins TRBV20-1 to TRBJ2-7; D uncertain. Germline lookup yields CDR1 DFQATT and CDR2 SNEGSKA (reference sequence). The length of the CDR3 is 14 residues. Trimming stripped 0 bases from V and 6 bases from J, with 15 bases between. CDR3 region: CSARDFRKSLEQYF. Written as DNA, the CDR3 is TGCAGTGCTAGAGATTTTCGGAAGTCCCTCGAGCAGTACTTC.

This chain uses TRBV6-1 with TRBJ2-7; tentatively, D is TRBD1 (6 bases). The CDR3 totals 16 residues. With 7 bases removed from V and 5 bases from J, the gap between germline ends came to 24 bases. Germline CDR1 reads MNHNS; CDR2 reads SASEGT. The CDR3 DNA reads TGTGCCAGCATAGGTCAACACACAGGGAAGGCCCACGAGCAGTACTTC. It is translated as CASIGQHTGKAHEQYF.

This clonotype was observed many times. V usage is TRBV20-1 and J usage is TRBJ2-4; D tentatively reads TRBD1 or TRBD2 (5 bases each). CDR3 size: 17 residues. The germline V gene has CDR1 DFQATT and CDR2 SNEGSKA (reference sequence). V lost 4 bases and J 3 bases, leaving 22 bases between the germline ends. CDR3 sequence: CSATGTPPGEVKNIQYF. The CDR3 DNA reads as TGCAGTGCTACCGGGACCCCTCCGGGTGAAGTCAAAAACATTCAGTACTTC.

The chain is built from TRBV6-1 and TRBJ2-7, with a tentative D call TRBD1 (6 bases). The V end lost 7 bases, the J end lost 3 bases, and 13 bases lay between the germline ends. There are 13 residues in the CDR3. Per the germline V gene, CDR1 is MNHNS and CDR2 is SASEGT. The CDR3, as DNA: TGTGCCAGCACCCGGGACACCCTCTACGAGCAGTACTTC. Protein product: CASTRDTLYEQYF.

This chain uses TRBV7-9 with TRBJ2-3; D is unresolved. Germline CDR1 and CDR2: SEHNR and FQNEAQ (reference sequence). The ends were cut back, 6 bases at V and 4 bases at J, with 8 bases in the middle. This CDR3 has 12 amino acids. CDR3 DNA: TGTGCCAGCAGAGAGAACCCAGATACGCAGTATTTT. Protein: CASRENPDTQYF.

The CDR3 loop reads CSALEGGNEQFF. As DNA, the CDR3 is TGCAGTGCTCTCGAGGGAGGCAATGAGCAGTTCTTC. V usage is TRBV20-1 and J usage is TRBJ2-1; D is perhaps TRBD2 (6 bases). From germline, CDR1 is DFQATT and CDR2 SNEGSKA (reference sequence). This CDR3 spans 12 amino acids. V lost 5 bases, J lost 6 bases, and 11 bases lay in between.